This note documents a single T cell receptor (beta chain) sequence. These data originate in a study of blood T cell repertoires in COVID-19. V dropped 1 base and J dropped 11; count of bases not matched to a gene: 12. This CDR3 has 16 amino acids. Germline V CDR1 and CDR2: LNHDA, SQIVND (reference sequence). TCRdb's copy holds only in-frame clones and misses some; the assay was immunoSEQ multiplex PCR. The data show about 260,000 clones, over 80% seen once. The receptor's source is a woman in her forties with acute or convalescent COVID-19. Sequencing used peripheral blood. The chain uses TRBV19 and TRBJ2-3, with TRBD2 identical over 10 bases. This CDR3 reads CASSIVLAGDRKRQYF. CDR3 nucleotide sequence: TGTGCCAGTAGTATAGTTCTAGCGGGGGATAGAAAGAGGCAGTATTTT.